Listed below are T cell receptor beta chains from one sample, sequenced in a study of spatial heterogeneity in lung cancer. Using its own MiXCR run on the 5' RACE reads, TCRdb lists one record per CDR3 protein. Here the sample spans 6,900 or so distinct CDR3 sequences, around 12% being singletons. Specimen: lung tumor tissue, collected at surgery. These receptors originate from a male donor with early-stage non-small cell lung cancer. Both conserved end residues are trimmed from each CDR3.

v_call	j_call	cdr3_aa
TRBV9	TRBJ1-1	ASSPRQGENTEAF
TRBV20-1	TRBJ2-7	SARGVAGPYEQY
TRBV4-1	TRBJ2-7	ASSQGGSYYEQY
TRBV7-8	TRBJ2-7	ASSFLAGGPYEQY
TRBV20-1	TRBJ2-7	SAARGSGRFYEQY
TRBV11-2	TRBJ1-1	ASILPPDTEAS
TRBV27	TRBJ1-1	ASRPLAGRDTEAF
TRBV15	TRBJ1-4	ATSRGDRAVGEKLF
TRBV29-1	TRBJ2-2	SVGSGGGDTGELF
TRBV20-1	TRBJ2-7	SARAGFLSYEQY
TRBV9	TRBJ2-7	ASSVEASGSRDEQY
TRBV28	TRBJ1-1	ASSPRGQDTEAF
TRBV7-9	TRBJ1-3	ASSPVGLSGNTIY
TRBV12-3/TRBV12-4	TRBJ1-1	ASSSLGGGTEAF
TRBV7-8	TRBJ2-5	ASSLSWREGTTQY
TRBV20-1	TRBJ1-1	SAPKVNTEAF
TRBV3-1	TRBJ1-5	ASSQAGADQPQH
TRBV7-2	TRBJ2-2	ASLAEGAGELF
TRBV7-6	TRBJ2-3	ASSRNSGSTDTQY
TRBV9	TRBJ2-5	ASSVLQGETQY
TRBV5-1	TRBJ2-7	ASSVGLAGDEQY
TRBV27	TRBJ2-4	ASSLQGAMRNIQY
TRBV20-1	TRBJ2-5	SASRGARETQY
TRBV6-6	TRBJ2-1	ASSPASGGFYNEQF
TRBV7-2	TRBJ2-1	ASSFAGTSGNEQF
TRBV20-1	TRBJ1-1	SARGGRIISGEAF
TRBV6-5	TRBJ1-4	ASSGIRRGKLF
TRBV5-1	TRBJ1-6	ASSLDGEQSPLH
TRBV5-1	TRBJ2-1	ASERDDYNEQF
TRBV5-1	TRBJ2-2	ASSPTGSAGELF
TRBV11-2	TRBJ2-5	ASSLDGAGSETQY
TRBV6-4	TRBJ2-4	ASSDGAWDKNIQY
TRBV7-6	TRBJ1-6	ASSSLTGHNSPLH
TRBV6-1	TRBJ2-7	ASRTGISEQY
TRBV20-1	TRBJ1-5	SAISARGRFSRPQH
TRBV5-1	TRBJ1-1	ASRQGMGVNTEAF
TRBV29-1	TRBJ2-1	SVEEQGGSYNEQF